One sample yielded the 3 T cell receptor beta chains listed below, sequenced in a study of monozygotic twins with inflammatory bowel disease. TCRdb re-called the 5' RACE reads; one entry per CDR3 protein, DNA not given. This repertoire comprises some 400,000 distinct CDR3 sequences; its ten largest clones make up 2% to 3%. The sequencing sample was made of blood. Receptors originate from a human donor with ulcerative colitis or Crohn's disease, or a healthy co-twin of an affected twin (not recorded which).

This chain links TRBV7-9 with TRBJ2-1; TCRdb selects TRBD2, and the lack of DNA leaves this call unchecked. This CDR3 region has 15 residues. Germline lookup yields CDR1 SEHNR and CDR2 FQNEAQ (reference sequence). The CDR3 is CASTRVGSPYNEQFF.

This chain joins TRBV5-5 and TRBJ1-1; TCRdb's D call of TRBD1 is untestable without DNA. From germline, CDR1 is SGHKS and CDR2 YYEKEE (reference sequence). The CDR3 runs 15 residues. CDR3: CASSSDRGVNTEAFF.

The CDR3 loop is CATSGVTSNQPQHF. The rearrangement uses TRBV25-1 and TRBJ1-5; the D call from TCRdb, TRBD1, cannot be confirmed without DNA. The CDR3 length is 14 residues. The germline V gene has CDR1 MGHDK and CDR2 SYGVNS.